The next 27 T cell receptor beta chains were all read from a single sample in a study of T cell responses to AZD1222 COVID-19 vaccine. Profiled with immunoSEQ multiplex PCR; TCRdb holds only in-frame clones, not every one. Of some 150,000 clones detected, less than 90% appear once; the ten largest clones hold 5.5% to 8%. The sample here was peripheral blood, taken after recovery from COVID-19. The receptor set was obtained from an adult who had recovered from COVID-19.

This clone was counted a few times. The chain employs TRBV2 and TRBJ2-3; 9 bases fit TRBD2. The CDR3 totals 15 residues. From germline, CDR1 is SNHLY and CDR2 FYNNEI. V shed 4 bases, J shed 4 bases, and the junction held 6 bases outside the gene matches. As DNA, the CDR3 is TGTGCCAGCAGTGCCTCTAGCGGGGCACCAGATACGCAGTATTTT. Residues: CASSASSGAPDTQYF.

The CDR3 sequence is CASSQPTDRGPYEQYF. The CDR3 bases are TGCGCCAGCAGCCAACCCACCGACAGGGGCCCCTACGAGCAGTACTTC. This rearrangement joins TRBV4-1 to TRBJ2-7; TRBD1 aligns across 8 bases. Germline lookup yields CDR1 MGHRA and CDR2 YSYEKL. The CDR3 covers 16 residues. The V segment lost 2 bases and the J segment 2 bases; nucleotides outside the gene matches: 8.

This clone was detected only once. The chain couples TRBV7-2 to TRBJ1-2, with a weak D call TRBD1 (5 bases). The germline gives CDR1 SGHTA, CDR2 FQGNSA. V was shortened by 1 base and J by 4 bases, with 13 bases between the two germline ends. This CDR3 contains 15 residues. CDR3: CASSLGDSVIYGYTF. CDR3 sequence (DNA): TGTGCCAGCAGCTTAGGGGACTCAGTGATCTATGGCTACACCTTC.

V is TRBV7-3 and J is TRBJ1-6; D is unresolved. The CDR3 is 15 residues long. Per germline, CDR1 SGHTA and CDR2 FQGTGA. V was clipped by 5 bases and J by 6 bases, with 14 bases between them. CDR3 sequence reads: CASSPRGGSNSPLHF. CDR3 DNA: TGTGCCAGCAGCCCCCGGGGAGGATCTAATTCACCCCTCCACTTT.

CDR3 nucleotides: TGTGCCAGCAGCCCCGGGCCCCTGAATTCACCCCTCCACTTT. This codes for CASSPGPLNSPLHF. V gene TRBV7-9 combines with J gene TRBJ1-6; no clear D. The germline V and J ends were trimmed by 5 bases and 7 bases, with 12 bases remaining between them. The CDR3 covers 14 residues. Germline V gene sequence: CDR1 SEHNR, CDR2 FQNEAQ (reference sequence).

This clone showed up just once. This chain connects TRBV2 to TRBJ1-4; tentatively, D is TRBD1 (6 bases). CDR3 length equals 12 residues. Per the germline V gene, CDR1 is SNHLY and CDR2 is FYNNEI. V lost 6 bases, J lost 7 bases, and 9 bases lay in between. CDR3 protein: CASRGQSEKLFF. The CDR3 DNA sequence: TGTGCCAGCAGAGGACAGAGTGAAAAACTGTTTTTT.

The rearrangement joins TRBV6-5 to TRBJ1-4, with 11 bases fitting TRBD1. There are 15 residues in the CDR3. Germline V gene data show CDR1 as MNHEY and CDR2 as SVGAGI. V shed 6 bases, J shed 5 bases, and the junction held 5 bases outside the gene matches. The DNA for the CDR3 is TGTGCCAGCAGGCACCGGGACAGGGGGAATGAAAAACTGTTTTTT. It codes for CASRHRDRGNEKLFF.

In its sample, this clone was seen once. The chain uses TRBV5-4 and TRBJ2-2; 11 bases match TRBD2. The CDR3 is made up of 16 amino acids. V shed 3 bases and J 4 bases; nucleotides not matched to a gene: 5. The germline V gene has CDR1 SGHNT and CDR2 YYREEE (reference sequence). The CDR3 region is CASSSPSGGPTGELFF. In nucleotides, the CDR3 is TGTGCCAGCAGCTCCCCTAGCGGGGGGCCCACCGGGGAGCTGTTTTTT.

This rearrangement joins TRBV14 to TRBJ2-1, with TRBD2 matching over 10 bases. This CDR3 contains 17 residues. V was clipped by 1 base and J by 6 bases; unmatched bases: 9. Per germline, CDR1 SGHDN and CDR2 FVKESK. The DNA of the CDR3 is TGTGCCAGCAGCCAAGCGGTCGGACTAGCGGATACCAATGAGCAGTTCTTC. Protein product: CASSQAVGLADTNEQFF.

The chain employs TRBV5-4 and TRBJ2-2; 12 bases are shared with TRBD2. The V gene's germline CDR1 is SGHNT and CDR2 YYREEE (reference sequence). The V and J ends lost 3 bases and 0 bases, in that order; junction bases with no gene match: 9. The CDR3 covers 19 residues. CDR3 residues: CASSSGLAGRGANTGELFF. Here the CDR3 DNA reads TGTGCCAGCAGCTCCGGACTAGCGGGGAGAGGGGCGAACACCGGGGAGCTGTTTTTT.

The rearrangement links TRBV10-1 to TRBJ2-1, with 11 nucleotides matching TRBD2. CDR3 length: 15 amino acids. V lost 0 bases and J lost 9; bases outside the gene matches: 4. Germline V CDR1 and CDR2: WNHNN, SYGVQD (reference sequence). CDR3 DNA: TGCGCCAGCAGTGAGTCTAGCGGGAGGGCCAGTGAGCAGTTCTTC. Translated: CASSESSGRASEQFF.

The chain uses TRBV12-3 or TRBV12-4 and TRBJ1-2; a possible D gene is TRBD1 (5 bases). The CDR3 spans 13 residues. Trimming removed 4 bases at V and 4 bases at J, with 10 bases between. The CDR3 here is CASSWGVGYGYTF. DNA of the CDR3: TGTGCCAGCAGTTGGGGGGTCGGCTATGGCTACACCTTC.

The sample holds many counts of this clone. V is TRBV2 and J is TRBJ2-2; 7 bases fit TRBD1. CDR3 length: 15 amino acids. The junction had 8 bases not matched to a gene; V was cut back by 9 bases and J by 1 base. CDR1 is SNHLY and CDR2 is FYNNEI in the germline V gene. The CDR3 nucleotides read TGTGCCAGTAAGCGGACAGGAATGAACACCGGGGAGCTGTTTTTT. It specifies CASKRTGMNTGELFF.

This clone was seen once. The chain couples TRBV15 to TRBJ1-1; no definite D call. The germline CDR1 and CDR2 sequences are LNHNV and YYDKDF (reference sequence). The germline V and J ends were trimmed by 5 bases and 1 base, with 8 bases remaining between them. The CDR3 has 13 amino acids. The CDR3 nucleotides are TGTGCCACCAGCGGCCACCAGAACACTGAAGCTTTCTTT. Encoded protein: CATSGHQNTEAFF.

This chain connects TRBV25-1 to TRBJ2-2, with TRBD2 matching 14 bases. Germline CDR1 reads MGHDK; CDR2 reads SYGVNS. Trimming at V came to 4 bases and at J to 3 bases, leaving 1 base not matched to a gene. The CDR3 extends over 16 amino acids. CDR3: CASSGTSGGYTGELFF. The CDR3 bases are TGTGCCAGCAGTGGGACTAGCGGGGGGTACACCGGGGAGCTGTTTTTT. The entire variable domain, with the rest obtained from reference TRBV25-1 and TRBJ2-2, is as follows: EADIYQTPRYLVIGTGKKITLECSQTMGHDKMYWYQQDPGMELHLIHYSYGVNSTEKGDLSSESTVSRIRTEHFPLTLESARPSHTSQYLCASSGTSGGYTGELFFGEGSRLTVL.

V and J are TRBV5-4 and TRBJ1-5; D is perhaps TRBD1 (6 bases). The CDR3 sequence is 18 residues long. Germline V gene data show CDR1 as SGHNT and CDR2 as YYREEE (reference sequence). The V end lost 0 bases, the J end lost 2 bases, and 18 bases lay between the germline ends. CDR3 region: CASSLGGGGRGGNQPQHF. The CDR3 region has the DNA TGTGCCAGCAGCTTGGGTGGTGGGGGGCGAGGAGGCAATCAGCCCCAGCATTTT.

J is TRBJ1-1 and V is TRBV7-9; no clear D gene. Germline-derived CDR1 and CDR2 are SEHNR and FQNEAQ (reference sequence). Trimming cost V 5 bases and J 1 base, with 11 bases left between them. This CDR3 region has 14 residues. Written as DNA, the CDR3 is TGTGCCAGCAGCCCGACGGCGGGGAACACTGAAGCTTTCTTT. Translation gives CASSPTAGNTEAFF.

The chain carries TRBV12-3 or TRBV12-4 and TRBJ1-5, with no clear D. The CDR3 loop spans 13 amino acids. Trimming left V 1 base short and J 4 bases short, with 5 bases between. Here the CDR3 DNA reads TGTGCCAGCAGTTTAGGAAAGAATCAGCCCCAGCATTTT. Its protein is CASSLGKNQPQHF.

The CDR3 spells CASSQWTGSDRLDPNYGYTF. The CDR3 DNA follows: TGTGCCAGCAGCCAATGGACAGGCTCGGACAGGTTGGACCCTAACTATGGCTACACCTTC. V and J are TRBV3-1 (or the pseudogene TRBV3-2) and TRBJ1-2; 7 bases match TRBD1. This CDR3 contains 20 residues. Per germline, CDR1 LGHDT and CDR2 YNNKEL (reference sequence). V shed 2 bases, J shed 0 bases, and the junction held 18 bases outside the gene matches.

The CDR3 nucleotides are TGTGCCAGCAGCGACGATACGAATGAGCAGTTCTTC. Translating it yields CASSDDTNEQFF. V is TRBV2 and J is TRBJ2-1, with unresolved D. Trimming shortened V by 6 bases and J by 7 bases, and 10 bases separated the two germline ends. Germline-derived CDR1 and CDR2 are SNHLY and FYNNEI. This CDR3 comprises 12 residues.

Only one count was recorded for this clone. CDR3 protein: CASSQDDSPQGTQYF. In DNA form, the CDR3 reads TGCGCCAGCAGCCAAGACGATAGCCCGCAGGGTACGCAGTATTTT. The V call is TRBV4-3, the J call TRBJ2-3; D is perhaps TRBD1 (5 bases). The CDR3 sequence is 15 residues long. Per the germline V gene, CDR1 is LGHNA and CDR2 is YSLEER. V was trimmed by 0 bases and J by 8 bases, leaving 15 bases between them.

The V gene is TRBV3-1 (or the pseudogene TRBV3-2), the J gene TRBJ2-3, with D possibly called TRBD1 or TRBD2 (5 bases each). Per the germline V gene, CDR1 is LGHDT and CDR2 is YNNKEL (reference sequence). V dropped 5 bases and J dropped 5 bases, with 20 bases sitting between them. This CDR3 spans 16 amino acids. CDR3: CASSGSRRPRVDTQYF. CDR3 DNA: TGTGCCAGCAGCGGGAGTAGAAGGCCCAGGGTAGATACGCAGTATTTT.

The CDR3 reads CASSLSGDGSYGYTF. The CDR3 bases are TGTGCCAGCAGTTTAAGCGGCGACGGATCCTATGGCTACACCTTC. This sequence joins TRBV28 and TRBJ1-2; D not certain. CDR1 is MDHEN and CDR2 is SYDVKM in the germline V gene. The CDR3 is made up of 15 amino acids. Trimming removed 2 bases from V and 4 bases from J, with 14 bases in between.

This clone was picked up a small number of times. This chain joins TRBV2 and TRBJ2-7; D gene ambiguous. V was trimmed by 6 bases and J by 0 bases, leaving 9 bases between them. In germline, CDR1 is SNHLY, CDR2 FYNNEI. This CDR3 is 13 amino acids long. The CDR3 DNA follows: TGTGCCAGCAGCCCAGGCCCCTCCTACGAGCAGTACTTC. Its translation: CASSPGPSYEQYF.

The count of this clone is one. The rearrangement uses TRBV2 and TRBJ1-2; D perhaps matches TRBD1 (6 bases). Looked up from germline, CDR1 is SNHLY and CDR2 is FYNNEI. Trimming took 4 bases from V and 6 from J, leaving 18 bases between them. The length of the CDR3 is 15 residues. CDR3 in amino acids: CASSVQGLQINGYTF. DNA of the CDR3: TGTGCCAGCAGTGTACAGGGCCTACAGATCAATGGCTACACCTTC.

The chain carries TRBV11-2 and TRBJ1-2, with 10 bases fitting TRBD1. V was clipped by 1 base and J by 3 bases; unmatched bases: 8. The CDR3 consists of 17 residues. Per germline, CDR1 SGHAT and CDR2 FQNNGV. CDR3 region: CASSLVPQGTGDYGYTF. CDR3 DNA: TGTGCCAGCAGCTTAGTCCCTCAGGGGACAGGGGACTATGGCTACACCTTC.

In nucleotides, the CDR3 is TGTGCCAGCAGTGAAAGTCTTAGCAATCAGCCCCAGCATTTT. Protein sequence: CASSESLSNQPQHF. The genes are TRBV6-1 and TRBJ1-5; D gene uncertain. Germline CDR1 MNHNS, CDR2 SASEGT. The CDR3 is made up of 14 amino acids. Trimming took 2 bases from V and 0 from J, leaving 5 bases between them.